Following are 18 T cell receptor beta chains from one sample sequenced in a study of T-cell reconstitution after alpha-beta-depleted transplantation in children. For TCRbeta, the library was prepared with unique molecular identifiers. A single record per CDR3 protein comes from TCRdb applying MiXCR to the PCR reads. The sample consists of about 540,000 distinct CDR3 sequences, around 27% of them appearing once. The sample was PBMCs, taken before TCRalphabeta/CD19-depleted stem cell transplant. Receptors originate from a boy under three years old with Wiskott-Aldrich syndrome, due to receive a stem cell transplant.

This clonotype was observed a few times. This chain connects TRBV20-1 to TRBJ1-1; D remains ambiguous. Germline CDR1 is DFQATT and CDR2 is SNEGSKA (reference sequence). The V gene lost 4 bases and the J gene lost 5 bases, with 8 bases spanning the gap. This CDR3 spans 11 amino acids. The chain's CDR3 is CSATEVTEAFF. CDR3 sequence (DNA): TGCAGTGCTACCGAGGTGACTGAAGCTTTCTTT.

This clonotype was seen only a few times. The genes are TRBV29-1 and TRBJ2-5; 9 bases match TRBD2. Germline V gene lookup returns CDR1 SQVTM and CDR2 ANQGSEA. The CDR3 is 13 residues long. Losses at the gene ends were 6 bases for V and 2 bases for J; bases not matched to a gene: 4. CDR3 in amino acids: CSVATSGQETQYF. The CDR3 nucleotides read TGCAGCGTCGCGACTAGCGGACAAGAGACCCAGTACTTC. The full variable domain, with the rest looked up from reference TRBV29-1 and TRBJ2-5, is SAVISQKPSRDICQRGTSLTIQCQVDSQVTMMFWYRQQPGQSLTLIATANQGSEATYESGFVIDKFPISRPNLTFSTLTVSNMSPEDSSIYLCSVATSGQETQYFGPGTRLLVL.

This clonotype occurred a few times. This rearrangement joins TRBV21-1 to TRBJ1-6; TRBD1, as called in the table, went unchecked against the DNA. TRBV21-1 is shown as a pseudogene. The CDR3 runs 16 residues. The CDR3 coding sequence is TGTGCCAGCGGACTAGACAGGGTTGAGAATAATTCACCCCTCCACTTT. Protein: CASGLDRVENNSPLHF.

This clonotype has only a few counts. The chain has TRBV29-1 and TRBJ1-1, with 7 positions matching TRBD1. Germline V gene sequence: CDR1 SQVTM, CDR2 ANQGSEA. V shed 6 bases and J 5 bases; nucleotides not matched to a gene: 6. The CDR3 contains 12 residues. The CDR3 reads CSVRGGGTEAFF. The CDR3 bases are TGCAGCGTCAGGGGGGGAGGAACTGAAGCTTTCTTT.

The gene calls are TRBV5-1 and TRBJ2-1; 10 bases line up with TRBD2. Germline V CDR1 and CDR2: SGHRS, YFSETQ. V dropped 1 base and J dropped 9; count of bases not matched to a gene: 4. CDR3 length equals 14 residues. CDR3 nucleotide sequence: TGCGCCAGCAGCTTGAGCGGGAGGGACGGTGAGCAGTTCTTC. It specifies CASSLSGRDGEQFF. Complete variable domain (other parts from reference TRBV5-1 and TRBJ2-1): KAGVTQTPRYLIKTRGQQVTLSCSPISGHRSVSWYQQTPGQGLQFLFEYFSETQRNKGNFPGRFSGRQFSNSRSEMNVSTLELGDSALYLCASSLSGRDGEQFFGPGTRLTVL.

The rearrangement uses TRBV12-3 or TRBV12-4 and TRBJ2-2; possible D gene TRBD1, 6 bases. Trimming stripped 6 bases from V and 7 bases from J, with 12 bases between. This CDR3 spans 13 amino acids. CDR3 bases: TGTGCCAGCAGCCGGCAGGGGTTCGGGGAGCTGTTTTTT. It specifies CASSRQGFGELFF.

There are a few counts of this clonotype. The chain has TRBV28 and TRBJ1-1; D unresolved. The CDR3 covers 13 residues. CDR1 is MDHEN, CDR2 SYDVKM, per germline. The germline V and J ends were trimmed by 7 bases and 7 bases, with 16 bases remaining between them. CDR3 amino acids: CASTLQLRSEAFF. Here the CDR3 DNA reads TGTGCCAGCACCCTACAGCTTCGGAGTGAAGCTTTCTTT.

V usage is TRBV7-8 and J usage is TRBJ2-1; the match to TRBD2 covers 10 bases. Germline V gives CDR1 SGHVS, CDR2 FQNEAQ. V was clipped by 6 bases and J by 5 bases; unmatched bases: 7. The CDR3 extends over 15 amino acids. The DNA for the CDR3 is TGTGCCAGCAGTCTCACTAGCGGGACTGACAATGAGCAGTTCTTC. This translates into CASSLTSGTDNEQFF.

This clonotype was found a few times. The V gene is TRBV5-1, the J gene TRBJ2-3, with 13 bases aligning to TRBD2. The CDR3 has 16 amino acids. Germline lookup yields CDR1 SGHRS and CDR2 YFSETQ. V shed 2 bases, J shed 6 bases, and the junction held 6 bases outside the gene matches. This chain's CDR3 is CASSFGLAGAGDTQYF. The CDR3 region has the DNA TGCGCCAGCAGCTTCGGACTAGCGGGAGCTGGGGATACGCAGTATTTT. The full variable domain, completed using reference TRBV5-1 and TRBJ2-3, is KAGVTQTPRYLIKTRGQQVTLSCSPISGHRSVSWYQQTPGQGLQFLFEYFSETQRNKGNFPGRFSGRQFSNSRSEMNVSTLELGDSALYLCASSFGLAGAGDTQYFGPGTRLTVL.

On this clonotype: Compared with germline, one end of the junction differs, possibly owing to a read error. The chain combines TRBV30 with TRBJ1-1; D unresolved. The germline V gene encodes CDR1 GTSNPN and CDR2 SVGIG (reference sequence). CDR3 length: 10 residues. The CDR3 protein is CAWSLMDFKF. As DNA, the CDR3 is TGTGCCTGGAGCCTAATGGACTTCAAGTTT.

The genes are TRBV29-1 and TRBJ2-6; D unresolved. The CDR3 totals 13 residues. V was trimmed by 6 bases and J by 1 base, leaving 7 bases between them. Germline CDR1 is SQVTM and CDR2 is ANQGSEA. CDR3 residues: CSVRGSGANVLTF. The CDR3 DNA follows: TGCAGCGTGCGCGGTTCTGGGGCCAACGTCCTGACTTTC. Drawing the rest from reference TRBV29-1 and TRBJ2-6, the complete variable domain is SAVISQKPSRDICQRGTSLTIQCQVDSQVTMMFWYRQQPGQSLTLIATANQGSEATYESGFVIDKFPISRPNLTFSTLTVSNMSPEDSSIYLCSVRGSGANVLTFGAGSRLTVL.

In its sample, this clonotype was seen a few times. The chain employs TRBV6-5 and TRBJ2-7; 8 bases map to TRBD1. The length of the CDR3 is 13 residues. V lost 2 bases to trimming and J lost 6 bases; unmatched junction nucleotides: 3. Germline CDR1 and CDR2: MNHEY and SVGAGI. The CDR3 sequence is CASSYRRGPEQYF. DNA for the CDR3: TGTGCCAGCAGTTACCGCAGGGGGCCCGAGCAGTACTTC.

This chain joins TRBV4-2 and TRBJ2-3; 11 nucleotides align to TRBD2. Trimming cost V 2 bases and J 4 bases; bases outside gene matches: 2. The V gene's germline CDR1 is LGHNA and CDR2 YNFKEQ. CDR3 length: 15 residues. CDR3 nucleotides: TGTGCCAGCAGCCAATTACTAGCGGGGGCAGATACGCAGTATTTT. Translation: CASSQLLAGADTQYF.

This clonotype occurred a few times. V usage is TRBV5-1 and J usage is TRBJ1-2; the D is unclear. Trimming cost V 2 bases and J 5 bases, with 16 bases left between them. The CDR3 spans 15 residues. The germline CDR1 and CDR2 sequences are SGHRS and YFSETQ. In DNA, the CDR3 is TGCGCCAGCAGCTTTACGCCAGTCTTGGGGTATGGCTACACCTTC. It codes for CASSFTPVLGYGYTF.

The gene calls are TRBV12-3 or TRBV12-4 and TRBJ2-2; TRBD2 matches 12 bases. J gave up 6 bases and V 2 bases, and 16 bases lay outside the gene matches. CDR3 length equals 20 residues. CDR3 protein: CASSLIRLAGGPLKAGELFF. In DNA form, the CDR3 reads TGTGCCAGCAGTTTAATAAGGCTAGCGGGAGGGCCTTTGAAGGCCGGGGAGCTGTTTTTT.

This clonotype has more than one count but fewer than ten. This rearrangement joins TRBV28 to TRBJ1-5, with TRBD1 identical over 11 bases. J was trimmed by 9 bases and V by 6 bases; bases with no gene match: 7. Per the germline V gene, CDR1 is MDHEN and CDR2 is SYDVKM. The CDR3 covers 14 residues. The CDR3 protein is CASRDRGRSWPQHF. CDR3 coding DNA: TGTGCCAGCAGGGACAGGGGGCGCAGTTGGCCCCAGCATTTT.

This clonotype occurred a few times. The CDR3, as DNA: TGTGCCAGCAGTTCCATGTCCTGGGGGAGCTCCTACGAGCAGTACTTC. This gives the protein CASSSMSWGSSYEQYF. V usage is TRBV27 and J usage is TRBJ2-7, with D perhaps TRBD1 or TRBD2 (5 bases each). Germline V gene lookup returns CDR1 MNHEY and CDR2 SMNVEV (reference sequence). Trimming took 4 bases from V and 0 from J, leaving 16 bases between them. This CDR3 is 16 amino acids long.

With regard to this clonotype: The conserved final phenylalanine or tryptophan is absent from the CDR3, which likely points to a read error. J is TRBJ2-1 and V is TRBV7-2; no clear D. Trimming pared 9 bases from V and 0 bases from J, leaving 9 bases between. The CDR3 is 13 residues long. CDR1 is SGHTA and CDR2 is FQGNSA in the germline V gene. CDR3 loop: CASLPLSYNEQFL. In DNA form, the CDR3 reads TGTGCCAGTTTGCCCCTCTCCTACAATGAGCAGTTCTTG.